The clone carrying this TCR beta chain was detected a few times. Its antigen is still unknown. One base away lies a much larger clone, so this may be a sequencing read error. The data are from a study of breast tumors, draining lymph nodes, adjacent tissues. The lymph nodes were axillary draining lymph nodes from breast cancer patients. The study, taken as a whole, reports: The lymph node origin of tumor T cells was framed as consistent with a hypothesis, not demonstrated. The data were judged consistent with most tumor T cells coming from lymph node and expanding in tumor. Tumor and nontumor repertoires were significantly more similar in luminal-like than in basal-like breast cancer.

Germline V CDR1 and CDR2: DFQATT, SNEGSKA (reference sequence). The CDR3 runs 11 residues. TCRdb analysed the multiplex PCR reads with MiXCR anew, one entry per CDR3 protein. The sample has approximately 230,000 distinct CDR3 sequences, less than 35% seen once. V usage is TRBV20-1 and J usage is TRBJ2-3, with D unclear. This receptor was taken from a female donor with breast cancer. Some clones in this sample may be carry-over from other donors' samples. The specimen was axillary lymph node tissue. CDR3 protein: CSARFTDTQSF. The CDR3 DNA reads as TGCAGTGCTAGATTCACAGATACGCAGTCTTTT.